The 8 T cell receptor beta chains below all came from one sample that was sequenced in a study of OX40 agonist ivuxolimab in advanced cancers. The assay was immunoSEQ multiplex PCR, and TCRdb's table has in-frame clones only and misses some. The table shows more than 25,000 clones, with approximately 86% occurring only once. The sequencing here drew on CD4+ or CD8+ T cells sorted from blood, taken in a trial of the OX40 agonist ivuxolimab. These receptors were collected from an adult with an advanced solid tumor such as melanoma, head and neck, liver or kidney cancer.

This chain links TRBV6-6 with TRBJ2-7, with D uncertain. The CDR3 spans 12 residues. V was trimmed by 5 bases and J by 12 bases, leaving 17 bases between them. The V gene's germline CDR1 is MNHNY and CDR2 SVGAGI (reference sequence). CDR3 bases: TGTGCCAGCAGTCCTGGGTCCCCCTCGTCGTACTTC. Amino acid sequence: CASSPGSPSSYF.

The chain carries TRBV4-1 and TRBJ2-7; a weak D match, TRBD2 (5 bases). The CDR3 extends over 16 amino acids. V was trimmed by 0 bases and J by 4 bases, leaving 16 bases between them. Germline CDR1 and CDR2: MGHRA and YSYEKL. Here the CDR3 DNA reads TGCGCCAGCAGCCAAGATGCCAAATCTAGCTCTTACGAGCAGTACTTC. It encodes CASSQDAKSSSYEQYF.

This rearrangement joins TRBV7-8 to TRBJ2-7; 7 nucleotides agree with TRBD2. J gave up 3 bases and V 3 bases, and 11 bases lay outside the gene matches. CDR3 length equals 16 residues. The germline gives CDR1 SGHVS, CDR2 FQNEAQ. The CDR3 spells CASSLEASGNFYEQYF. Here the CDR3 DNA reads TGTGCCAGCAGCTTGGAGGCGAGCGGGAACTTCTACGAGCAGTACTTC.

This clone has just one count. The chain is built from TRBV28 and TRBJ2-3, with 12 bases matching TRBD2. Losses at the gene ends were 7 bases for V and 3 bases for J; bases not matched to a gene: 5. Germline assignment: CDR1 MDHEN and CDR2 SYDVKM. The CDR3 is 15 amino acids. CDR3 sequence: CASTLTSGRTDTQYF. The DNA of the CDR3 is TGTGCCAGCACTCTTACTAGCGGGAGGACAGATACGCAGTATTTT.

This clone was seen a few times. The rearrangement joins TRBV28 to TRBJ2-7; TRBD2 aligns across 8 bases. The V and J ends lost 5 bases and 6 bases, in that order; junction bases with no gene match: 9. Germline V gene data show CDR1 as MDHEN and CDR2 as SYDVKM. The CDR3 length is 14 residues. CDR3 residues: CASSPSGRSGEQYF. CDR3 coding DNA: TGTGCCAGCAGTCCGAGCGGGAGATCCGGCGAGCAGTACTTC.

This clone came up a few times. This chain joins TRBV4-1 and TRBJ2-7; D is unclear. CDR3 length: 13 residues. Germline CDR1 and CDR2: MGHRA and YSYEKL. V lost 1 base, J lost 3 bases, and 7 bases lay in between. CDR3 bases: TGCGCCAGCAGCCAAGGAGCTCTCTACGAGCAGTACTTC. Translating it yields CASSQGALYEQYF.

CDR3 sequence: CASSPPGQGMNTEAFF. The CDR3 nucleotides are TGTGCCAGTAGTCCTCCGGGACAGGGGATGAACACTGAAGCTTTCTTT. The rearrangement links TRBV19 to TRBJ1-1, with TRBD1 identical over 10 bases. The CDR3 runs to 16 residues. Germline values: CDR1 LNHDA, CDR2 SQIVND (reference sequence). The ends lost 5 bases at V and 0 bases at J; junction bases unmatched: 6. Using reference TRBV19 and TRBJ1-1 for the parts outside the CDR3, the full variable domain is DGGITQSPKYLFRKEGQNVTLSCEQNLNHDAMYWYRQDPGQGLRLIYYSQIVNDFQKGDIAEGYSVSREKKESFPLTVTSAQKNPTAFYLCASSPPGQGMNTEAFFGQGTRLTVV.

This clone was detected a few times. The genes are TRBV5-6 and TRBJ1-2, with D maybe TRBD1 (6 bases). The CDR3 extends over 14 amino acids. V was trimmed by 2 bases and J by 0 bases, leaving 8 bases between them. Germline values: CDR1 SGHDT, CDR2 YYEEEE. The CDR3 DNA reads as TGTGCCAGCAGCTTTACAGGGTCTAACTATGGCTACACCTTC. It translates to CASSFTGSNYGYTF.